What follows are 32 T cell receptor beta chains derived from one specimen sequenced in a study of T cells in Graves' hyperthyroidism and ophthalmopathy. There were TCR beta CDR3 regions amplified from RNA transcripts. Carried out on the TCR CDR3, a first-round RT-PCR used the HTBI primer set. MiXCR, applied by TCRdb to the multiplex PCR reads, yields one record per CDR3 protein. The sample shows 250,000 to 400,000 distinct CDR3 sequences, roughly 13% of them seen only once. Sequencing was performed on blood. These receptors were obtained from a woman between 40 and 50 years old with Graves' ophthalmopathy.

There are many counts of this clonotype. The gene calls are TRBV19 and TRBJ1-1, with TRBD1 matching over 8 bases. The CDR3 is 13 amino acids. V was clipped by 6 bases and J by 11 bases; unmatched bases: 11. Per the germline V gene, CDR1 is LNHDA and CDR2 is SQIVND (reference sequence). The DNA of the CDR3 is TGTGCCAGTAGCCAAGACAGGGGACGCCGGGCTTTCTTT. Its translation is CASSQDRGRRAFF.

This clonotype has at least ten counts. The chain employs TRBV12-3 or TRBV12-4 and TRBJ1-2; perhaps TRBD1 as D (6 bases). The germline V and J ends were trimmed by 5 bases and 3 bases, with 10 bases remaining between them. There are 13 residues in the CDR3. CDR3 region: CASSQQGDYGYTF. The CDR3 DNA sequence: TGTGCCAGCAGTCAACAGGGCGACTATGGCTACACCTTC.

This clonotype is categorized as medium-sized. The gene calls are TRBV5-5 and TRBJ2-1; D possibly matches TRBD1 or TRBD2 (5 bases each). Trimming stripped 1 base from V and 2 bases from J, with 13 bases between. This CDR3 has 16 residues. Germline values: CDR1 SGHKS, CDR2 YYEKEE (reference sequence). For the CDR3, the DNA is TGTGCCAGCAGCTTGAATGGGGACGGAGCCTACAATGAGCAGTTCTTC. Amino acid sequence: CASSLNGDGAYNEQFF.

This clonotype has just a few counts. This chain's CDR3 is CASSFRGATRLFF. The CDR3 DNA reads TGTGCCAGCAGTTTCCGGGGGGCGACGCGACTGTTTTTT. V and J are TRBV6-1 and TRBJ1-4; possible D gene TRBD1, 6 bases. Trimming took 5 bases from V and 13 from J, leaving 17 bases between them. The CDR3 loop spans 13 amino acids. Per germline, CDR1 MNHNS and CDR2 SASEGT.

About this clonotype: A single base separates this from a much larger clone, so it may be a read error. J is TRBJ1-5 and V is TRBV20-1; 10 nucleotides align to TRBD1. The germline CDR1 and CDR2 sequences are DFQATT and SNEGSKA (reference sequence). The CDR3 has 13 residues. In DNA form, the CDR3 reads TGCAGGGCTAGACAGGGGGCAAATCAGCCCCAGCATTTT. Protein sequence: CRARQGANQPQHF.

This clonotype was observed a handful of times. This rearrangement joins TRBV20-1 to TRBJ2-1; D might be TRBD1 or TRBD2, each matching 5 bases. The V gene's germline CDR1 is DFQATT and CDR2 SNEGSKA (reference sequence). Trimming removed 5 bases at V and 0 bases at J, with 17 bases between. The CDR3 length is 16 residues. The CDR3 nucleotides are TGCAGTGCTGACCCAAGGGACGGATCCTCCTACAATGAGCAGTTCTTC. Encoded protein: CSADPRDGSSYNEQFF.

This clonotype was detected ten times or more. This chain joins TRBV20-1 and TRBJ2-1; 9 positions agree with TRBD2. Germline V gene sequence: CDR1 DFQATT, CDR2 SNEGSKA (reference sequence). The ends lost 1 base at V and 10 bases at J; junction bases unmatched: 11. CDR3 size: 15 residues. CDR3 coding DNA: TGCAGTGCTAGAGGAGGAGGCGGGAGGGCCTGGGAGCAGTTCTTC. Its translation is CSARGGGGRAWEQFF.

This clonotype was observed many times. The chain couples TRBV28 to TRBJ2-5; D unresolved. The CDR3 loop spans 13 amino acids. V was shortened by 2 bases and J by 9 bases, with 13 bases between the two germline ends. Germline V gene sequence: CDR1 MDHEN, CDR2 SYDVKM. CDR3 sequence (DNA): TGTGCCAGCAGTTTACGGGCGCTTAGTCCCCAGTACTTC. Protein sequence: CASSLRALSPQYF. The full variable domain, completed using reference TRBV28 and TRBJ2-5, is DVKVTQSSRYLVKRTGEKVFLECVQDMDHENMFWYRQDPGLGLRLIYFSYDVKMKEKGDIPEGYSVSREKKERFSLILESASTNQTSMYLCASSLRALSPQYFGPGTRLLVL.

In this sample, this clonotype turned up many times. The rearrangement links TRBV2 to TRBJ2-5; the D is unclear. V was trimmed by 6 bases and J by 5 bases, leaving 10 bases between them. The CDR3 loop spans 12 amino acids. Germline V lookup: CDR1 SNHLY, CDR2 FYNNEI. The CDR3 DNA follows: TGTGCCAGCAGCGGACCGAGTGAGACCCAGTACTTC. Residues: CASSGPSETQYF.

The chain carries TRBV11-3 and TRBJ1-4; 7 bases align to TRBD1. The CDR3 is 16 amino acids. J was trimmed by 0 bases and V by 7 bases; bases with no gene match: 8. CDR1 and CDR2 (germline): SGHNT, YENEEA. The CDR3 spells CASNGRGVSTNEKLFF. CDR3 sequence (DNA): TGTGCCAGCAATGGCAGGGGGGTGTCAACTAATGAAAAACTGTTTTTT.

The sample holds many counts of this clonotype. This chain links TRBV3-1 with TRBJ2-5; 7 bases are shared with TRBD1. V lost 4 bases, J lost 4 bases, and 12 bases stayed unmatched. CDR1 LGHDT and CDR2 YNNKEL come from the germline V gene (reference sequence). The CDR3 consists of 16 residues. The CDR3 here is CASSPGTEWERETQYF. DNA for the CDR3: TGTGCCAGCAGCCCAGGGACAGAGTGGGAAAGAGAGACCCAGTACTTC.

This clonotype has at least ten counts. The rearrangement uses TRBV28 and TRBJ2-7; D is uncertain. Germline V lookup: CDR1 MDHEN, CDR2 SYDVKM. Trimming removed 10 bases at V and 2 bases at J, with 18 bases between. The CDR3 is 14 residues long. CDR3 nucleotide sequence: TGTGCCACCGGCCGACTCACACCAACCTACGAGCAGTACTTC. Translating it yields CATGRLTPTYEQYF.

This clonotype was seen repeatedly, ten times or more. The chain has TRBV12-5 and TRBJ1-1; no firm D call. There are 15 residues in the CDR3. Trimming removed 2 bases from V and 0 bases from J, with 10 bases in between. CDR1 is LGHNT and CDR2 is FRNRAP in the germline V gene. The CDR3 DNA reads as TGTGCTAGTGGTTTGACCCCCGAATTGAACACTGAAGCTTTCTTT. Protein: CASGLTPELNTEAFF.

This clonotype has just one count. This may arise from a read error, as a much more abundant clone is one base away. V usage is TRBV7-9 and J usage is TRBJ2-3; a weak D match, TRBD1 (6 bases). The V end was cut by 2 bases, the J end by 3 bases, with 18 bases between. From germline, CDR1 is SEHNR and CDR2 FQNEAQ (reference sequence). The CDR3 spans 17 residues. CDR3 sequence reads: CASSLMAPRGWTDTQYF. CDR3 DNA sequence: TGTGCCAGCAGCTTAATGGCTCCGAGGGGGTGGACAGATACGCAGTATTTT.

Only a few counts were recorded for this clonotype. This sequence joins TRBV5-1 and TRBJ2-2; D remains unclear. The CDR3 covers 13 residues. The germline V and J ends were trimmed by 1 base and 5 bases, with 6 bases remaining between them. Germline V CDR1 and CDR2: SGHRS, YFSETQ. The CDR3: CASSLYETGELFF. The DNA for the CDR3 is TGCGCCAGCAGCTTGTACGAAACCGGGGAGCTGTTTTTT.

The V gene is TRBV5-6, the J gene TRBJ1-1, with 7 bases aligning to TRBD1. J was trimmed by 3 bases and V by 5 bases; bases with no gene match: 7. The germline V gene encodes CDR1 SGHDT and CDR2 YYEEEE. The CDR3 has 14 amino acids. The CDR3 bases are TGTGCCAGCAGACCCGGACAGGAGTACACTGAAGCTTTCTTT. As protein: CASRPGQEYTEAFF.

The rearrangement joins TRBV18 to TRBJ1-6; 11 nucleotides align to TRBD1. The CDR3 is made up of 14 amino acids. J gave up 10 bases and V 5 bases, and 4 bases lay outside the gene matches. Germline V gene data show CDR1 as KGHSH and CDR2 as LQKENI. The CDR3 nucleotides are TGTGCCAGCTCATCGGACAGGGGGCTCTCACCCCTCCACTTT. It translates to CASSSDRGLSPLHF.

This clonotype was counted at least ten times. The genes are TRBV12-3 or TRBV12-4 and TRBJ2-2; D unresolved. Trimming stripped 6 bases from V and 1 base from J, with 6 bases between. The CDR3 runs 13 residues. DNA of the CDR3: TGTGCCAGCAGGATAAAGAACACCGGGGAGCTGTTTTTT. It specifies CASRIKNTGELFF.

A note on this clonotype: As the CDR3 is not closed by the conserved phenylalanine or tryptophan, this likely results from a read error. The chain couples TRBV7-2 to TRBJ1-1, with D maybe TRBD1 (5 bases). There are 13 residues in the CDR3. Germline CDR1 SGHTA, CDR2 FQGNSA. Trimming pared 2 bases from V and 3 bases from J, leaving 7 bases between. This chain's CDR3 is CASSLLGDTEAFC. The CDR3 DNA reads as TGTGCCAGCAGCTTACTGGGGGACACTGAAGCTTTCTGT.

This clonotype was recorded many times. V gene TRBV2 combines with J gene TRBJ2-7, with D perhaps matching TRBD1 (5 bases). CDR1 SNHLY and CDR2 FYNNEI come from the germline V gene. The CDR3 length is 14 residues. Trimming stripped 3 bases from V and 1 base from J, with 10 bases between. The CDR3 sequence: CASSDQGRSYEQYF. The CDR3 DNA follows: TGTGCCAGCAGTGACCAGGGTAGGTCCTACGAGCAGTACTTC.

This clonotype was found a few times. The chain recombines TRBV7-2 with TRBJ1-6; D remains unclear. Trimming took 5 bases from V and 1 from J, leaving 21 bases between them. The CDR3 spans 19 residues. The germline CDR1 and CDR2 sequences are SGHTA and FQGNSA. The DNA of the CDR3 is TGTGCCAGCAGCCCAGACCCTTTTTCGGAGTCGTCCTATAATTCACCCCTCCACTTT. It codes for CASSPDPFSESSYNSPLHF.

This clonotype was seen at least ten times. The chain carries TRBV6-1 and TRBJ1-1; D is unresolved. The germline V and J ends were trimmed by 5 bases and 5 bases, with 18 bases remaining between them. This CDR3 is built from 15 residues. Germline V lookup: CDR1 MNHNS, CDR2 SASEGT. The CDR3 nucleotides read TGTGCCAGCAGTCCTCAATGGGGAGGTGGAACTGAAGCTTTCTTT. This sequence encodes CASSPQWGGGTEAFF.

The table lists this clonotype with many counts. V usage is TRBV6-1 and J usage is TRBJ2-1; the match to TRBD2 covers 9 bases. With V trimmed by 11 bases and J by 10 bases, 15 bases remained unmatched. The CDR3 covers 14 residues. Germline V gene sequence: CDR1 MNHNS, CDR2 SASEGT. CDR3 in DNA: TGTGCCTGCAACCAGGTAGCGGGAGCGGGGGAGCAGTTCTTC. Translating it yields CACNQVAGAGEQFF.

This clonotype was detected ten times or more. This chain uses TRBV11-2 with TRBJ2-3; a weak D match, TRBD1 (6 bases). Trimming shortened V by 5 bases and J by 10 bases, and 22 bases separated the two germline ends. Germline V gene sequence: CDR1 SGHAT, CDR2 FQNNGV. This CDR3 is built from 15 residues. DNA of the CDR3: TGTGCCAGCAGCACCAGGCCGGGACAACAAGTGGCGCAGTATTTT. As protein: CASSTRPGQQVAQYF. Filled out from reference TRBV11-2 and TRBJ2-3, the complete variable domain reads EAGVAQSPRYKIIEKRQSVAFWCNPISGHATLYWYQQILGQGPKLLIQFQNNGVVDDSQLPKDRFSAERLKGVDSTLKIQPAKLEDSAVYLCASSTRPGQQVAQYFGPGTRLTVL.

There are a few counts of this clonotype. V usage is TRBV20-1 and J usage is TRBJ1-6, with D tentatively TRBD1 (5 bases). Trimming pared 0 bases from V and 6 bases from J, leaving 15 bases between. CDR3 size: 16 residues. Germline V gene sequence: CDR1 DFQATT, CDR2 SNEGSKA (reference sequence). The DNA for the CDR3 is TGCAGTGCTAGAGATCTGGTACGGGGGACTAATTCACCCCTCCACTTT. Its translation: CSARDLVRGTNSPLHF.

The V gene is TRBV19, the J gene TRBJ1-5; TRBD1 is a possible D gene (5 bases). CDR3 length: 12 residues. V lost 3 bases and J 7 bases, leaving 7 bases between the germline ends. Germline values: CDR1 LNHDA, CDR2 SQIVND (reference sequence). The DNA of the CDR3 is TGTGCCAGTAGTATTGGGGCGCAGCCCCAGCATTTT. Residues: CASSIGAQPQHF.

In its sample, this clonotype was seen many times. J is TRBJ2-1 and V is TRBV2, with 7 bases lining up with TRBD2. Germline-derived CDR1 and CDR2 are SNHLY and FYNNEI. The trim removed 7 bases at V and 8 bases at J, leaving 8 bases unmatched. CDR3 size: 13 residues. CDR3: CASTRRGFDEQFF. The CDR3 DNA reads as TGTGCCAGCACCCGGCGGGGGTTCGATGAGCAGTTCTTC. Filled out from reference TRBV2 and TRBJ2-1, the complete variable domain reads EPEVTQTPSHQVTQMGQEVILRCVPISNHLYFYWYRQILGQKVEFLVSFYNNEISEKSEIFDDQFSVERPDGSNFTLKIRSTKLEDSAMYFCASTRRGFDEQFFGPGTRLTVL.

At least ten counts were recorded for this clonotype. The CDR3 protein is CSVSDEQFF. CDR3 in DNA: TGCAGTGTGTCCGATGAGCAGTTCTTC. The chain joins TRBV20-1 to TRBJ2-1, with no clear D. Trimming took off 7 bases at V and 8 bases at J, with 6 bases between the two ends. Germline V gene sequence: CDR1 DFQATT, CDR2 SNEGSKA (reference sequence). CDR3 size: 9 residues.

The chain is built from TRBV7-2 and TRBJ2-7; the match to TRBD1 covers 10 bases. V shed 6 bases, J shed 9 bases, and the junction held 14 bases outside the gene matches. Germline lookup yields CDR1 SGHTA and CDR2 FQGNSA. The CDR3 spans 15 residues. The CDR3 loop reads CASRGLGTGVKGQYF. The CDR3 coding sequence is TGTGCCAGCAGGGGCTTGGGGACAGGGGTTAAGGGGCAGTACTTC.

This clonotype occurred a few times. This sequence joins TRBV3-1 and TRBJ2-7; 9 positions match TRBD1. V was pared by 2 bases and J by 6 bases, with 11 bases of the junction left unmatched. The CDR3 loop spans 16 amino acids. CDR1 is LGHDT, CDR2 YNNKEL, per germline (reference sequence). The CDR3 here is CASSQWEGTGTSEQYF. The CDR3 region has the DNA TGTGCCAGCAGCCAATGGGAGGGGACAGGGACAAGCGAGCAGTACTTC.

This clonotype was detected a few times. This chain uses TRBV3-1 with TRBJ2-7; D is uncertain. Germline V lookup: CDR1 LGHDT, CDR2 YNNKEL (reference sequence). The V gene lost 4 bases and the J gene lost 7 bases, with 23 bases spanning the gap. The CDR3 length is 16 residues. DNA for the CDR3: TGTGCCAGCAGCCCGGCTACTCAGACACGATTAGGAGAGCAGTACTTC. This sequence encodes CASSPATQTRLGEQYF.

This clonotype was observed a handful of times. The CDR3 here is CASSLGSGGTFSPLHF. In DNA, the CDR3 is TGTGCCAGCAGTTTAGGTTCAGGGGGCACTTTTTCACCCCTCCACTTT. The chain uses TRBV28 and TRBJ1-6, with 8 bases aligning to TRBD1. Unmatched junction bases numbered 9, after V lost 2 bases and J lost 9 bases. Germline V gene lookup returns CDR1 MDHEN and CDR2 SYDVKM. The CDR3 runs 16 residues.